The sample holds a few counts of the clone carrying this T cell receptor beta chain. As yet, its antigen is unknown. The record originates from a study of beta chain features in type 1 diabetes. The sequenced template was cDNA made from the entire isolated RNA. TCRdb keeps only in-frame clones here, not all; method: immunoSEQ multiplex PCR. This table holds 250,000 to 300,000 clones, 20% to 25% found once. The study's findings and limits: A moderate, significant TCRB CDR3 shortening appeared in type 1 diabetes across four CD4+ subsets. A greater similarity of naive, central memory and Treg TCRB repertoires was seen among patients than among healthy donors.

Sequencing was performed on naive CD4+ T cells from blood. This clonotype originated in a woman in her twenties or thirties with type 1 diabetes.

The CDR3 loop reads CASRYAEGRYNQPQHF. CDR3 DNA: TGTGCCAGTAGATATGCGGAGGGCAGGTACAATCAGCCCCAGCATTTT. The V call is TRBV19, the J call TRBJ1-5, with D hard to call. The CDR3 is 16 residues long. V was trimmed by 6 bases and J by 3 bases, leaving 18 bases between them. From germline, CDR1 is LNHDA and CDR2 SQIVND (reference sequence).